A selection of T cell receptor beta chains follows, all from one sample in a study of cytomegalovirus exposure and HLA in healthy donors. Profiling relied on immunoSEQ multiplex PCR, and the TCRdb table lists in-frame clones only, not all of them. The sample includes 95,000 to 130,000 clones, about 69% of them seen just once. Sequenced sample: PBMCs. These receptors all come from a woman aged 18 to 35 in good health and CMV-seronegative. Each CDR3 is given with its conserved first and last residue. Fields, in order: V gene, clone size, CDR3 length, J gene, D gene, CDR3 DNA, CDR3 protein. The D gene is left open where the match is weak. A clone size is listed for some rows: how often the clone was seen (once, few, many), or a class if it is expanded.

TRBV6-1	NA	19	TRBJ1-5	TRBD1	TGTGCCAGCAGTGTCGCCGGGACAGGGGGCTTTACTGGCAATCAGCCCCAGCATTTT	CASSVAGTGGFTGNQPQHF
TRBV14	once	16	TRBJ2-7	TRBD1	TGTGCCAGCAGCCAAGGGGCCAGGGGGCTTTCCTACGAGCAGTACTTC	CASSQGARGLSYEQYF
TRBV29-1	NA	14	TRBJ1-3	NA	TGCAGCGTTGATTCCCCAGGGGTTGGAAACACCATATATTTT	CSVDSPGVGNTIYF
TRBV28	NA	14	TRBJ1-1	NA	TGTGCCAGCAGTCTCGCGGGGTCGAACACTGAAGCTTTCTTT	CASSLAGSNTEAFF
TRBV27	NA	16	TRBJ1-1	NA	TGTGCCAGCAGTAACGTCGGGGGGGTGGGGACAACTGAAGCTTTCTTT	CASSNVGGVGTTEAFF
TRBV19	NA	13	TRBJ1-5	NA	TGTGCCACACAGGACAGTCGCAATCAGCCCCAGCATTTT	CATQDSRNQPQHF
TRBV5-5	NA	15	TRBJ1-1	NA	TGTGCCAGCAGCTTGCGAAGGCAGGGGAACACTGAAGCTTTCTTT	CASSLRRQGNTEAFF
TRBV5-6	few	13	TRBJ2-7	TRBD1	TGTGCCAGCAGCTTGTTGCCTTCGACAGGGGAGTACTTC	CASSLLPSTGEYF
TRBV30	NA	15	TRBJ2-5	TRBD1	TGTGCCTGGAGTGGGGACAGGTGGATGGGCGAGACCCAGTACTTC	CAWSGDRWMGETQYF
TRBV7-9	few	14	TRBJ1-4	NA	TGTGCCAGCAGCTTAGCAGGGGGTCGGCAAAAACTGTTTTTT	CASSLAGGRQKLFF
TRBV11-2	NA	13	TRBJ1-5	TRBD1	TGTGCCAGCAGCCTGGGGACAGCTCAGCCCCAGCATTTT	CASSLGTAQPQHF
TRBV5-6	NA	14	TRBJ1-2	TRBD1	TGTGCCAGCAGCTCAACAGGGGCTGAATATGGCTACACCTTC	CASSSTGAEYGYTF
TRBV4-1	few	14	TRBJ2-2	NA	TGCGCCAGCAGCCTGGGTGGGGGGACCGGGGAGCTGTTTTTT	CASSLGGGTGELFF
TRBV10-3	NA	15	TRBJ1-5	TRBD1	TGTGCCATCAGTGAATGGGACAGGGGGGGACAGCCCCAGCATTTT	CAISEWDRGGQPQHF